This note documents a single T cell receptor (beta chain) sequence. The sample originates from a study of shared clonotypes between healthy human individuals. V gave up 6 bases and J gave up 3 bases, with 11 bases separating them. CDR3 length equals 13 residues. The V gene's germline CDR1 is LNHDA and CDR2 SQIVND (reference sequence). The study drew its donors from healthy HIV-negative adults without recent acute infections or vaccinations. Splitting the CD4+ cells yielded a CD45RA+ naive subset and a CD45RA-negative memory subset. Deep-level settings were used for running the assay. Clones were sequenced by immunoSEQ multiplex PCR, and TCRdb holds only the in-frame ones, with some missing. Of approximately 1.4 million clones listed, around 98% are singletons.

Sequenced: naive CD4+ T cells sorted from blood. Subset described: CD45RA+ positively selected. The chain employs TRBV19 and TRBJ1-2; D unresolved. This clonotype was obtained from a man in his thirties or forties in good health. The CDR3 DNA is TGTGCCAGTAGCCAGGACGCCGACTATGGCTACACCTTC. It codes for CASSQDADYGYTF.